This TCR beta chain was captured in a study of blood T cell repertoires in COVID-19. Study-wide context: Sample material is recorded as cDNA or gDNA derived from T cells, B-cell-depleted T cells, or PBMCs.

CDR1 and CDR2 from the germline V gene are SGHRS and YFSETQ. Trimming cost V 3 bases and J 4 bases; bases outside gene matches: 14. The CDR3 is 17 residues long. The protocol was immunoSEQ multiplex PCR, while the TCRdb copy is restricted to in-frame clones and leaves out a portion. The table has about 63,000 clones, 83% seen once; the top ten hold under 8%. The source material was peripheral blood. The clonotype was recovered from a human donor in a cohort sampled during active COVID-19. J is TRBJ2-7 and V is TRBV5-1; 9 bases are a match to TRBD2. The CDR3 here is CASSYQSGGFVRYEQYF. In DNA form, the CDR3 reads TGCGCCAGCAGCTACCAGAGCGGGGGGTTCGTGAGGTACGAGCAGTACTTC.